The clone carrying this TCR beta chain was counted a few times. The data belong to a study of T-cell reconstitution after alpha-beta-depleted transplantation in children. Unmatched junction bases numbered 10, after V lost 4 bases and J lost 0 bases. The CDR3 has 17 amino acids. CDR1 is SGHRS, CDR2 YFSETQ, per germline. Preparing the TCRbeta library involved the use of unique molecular identifiers. From the PCR reads, TCRdb called clonotypes with MiXCR, one entry per CDR3 protein. The data contain 260,000 or so distinct CDR3 sequences, 12% of them singletons. The sample consisted of PBMCs from the stem cell graft donor, taken from the stem cell graft. The receptor was isolated from a human donor who donated a stem cell graft to a child with acute lymphoblastic leukemia. The genes are TRBV5-1 and TRBJ1-2, with TRBD1 matching over 9 bases. CDR3 coding DNA: TGCGCCAGCAGCACTACGGGACAGGGCCCGCCTAACTATGGCTACACCTTC. This translates into CASSTTGQGPPNYGYTF.